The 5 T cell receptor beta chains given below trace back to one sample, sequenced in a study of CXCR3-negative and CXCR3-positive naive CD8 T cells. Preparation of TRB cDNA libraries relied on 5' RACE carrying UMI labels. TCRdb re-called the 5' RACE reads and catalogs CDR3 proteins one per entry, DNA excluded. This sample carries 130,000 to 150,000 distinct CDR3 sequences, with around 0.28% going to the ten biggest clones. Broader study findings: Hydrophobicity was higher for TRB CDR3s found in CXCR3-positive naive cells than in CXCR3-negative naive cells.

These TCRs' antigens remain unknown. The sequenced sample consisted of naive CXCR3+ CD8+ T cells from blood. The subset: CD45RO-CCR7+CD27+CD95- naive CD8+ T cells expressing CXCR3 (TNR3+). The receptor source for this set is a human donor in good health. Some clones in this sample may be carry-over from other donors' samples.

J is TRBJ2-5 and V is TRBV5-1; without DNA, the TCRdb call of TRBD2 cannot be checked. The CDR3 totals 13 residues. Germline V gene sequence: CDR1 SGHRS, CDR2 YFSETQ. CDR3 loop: CASHRDLEETQYF.

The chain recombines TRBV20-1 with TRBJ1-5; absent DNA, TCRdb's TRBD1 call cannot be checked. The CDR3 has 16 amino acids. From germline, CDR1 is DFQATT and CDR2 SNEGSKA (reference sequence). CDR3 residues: CSARDTDRQAYGAQHF.

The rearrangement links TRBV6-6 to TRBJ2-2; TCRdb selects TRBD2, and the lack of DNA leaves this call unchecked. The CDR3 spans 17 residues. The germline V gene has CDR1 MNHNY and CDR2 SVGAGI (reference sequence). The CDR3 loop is CASSSDGWAPNTGELFF.

CDR3 in amino acids: CASSLWGGVAFF. The gene calls are TRBV5-5 and TRBJ2-1; TCRdb's D call, TRBD1, is unchecked because there is no DNA. The germline CDR1 and CDR2 sequences are SGHKS and YYEKEE (reference sequence). This CDR3 is 12 amino acids long.

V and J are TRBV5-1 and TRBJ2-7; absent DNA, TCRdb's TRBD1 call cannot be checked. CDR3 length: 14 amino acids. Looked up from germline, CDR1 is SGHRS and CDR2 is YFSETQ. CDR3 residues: CASSPTGIIDEQYF.